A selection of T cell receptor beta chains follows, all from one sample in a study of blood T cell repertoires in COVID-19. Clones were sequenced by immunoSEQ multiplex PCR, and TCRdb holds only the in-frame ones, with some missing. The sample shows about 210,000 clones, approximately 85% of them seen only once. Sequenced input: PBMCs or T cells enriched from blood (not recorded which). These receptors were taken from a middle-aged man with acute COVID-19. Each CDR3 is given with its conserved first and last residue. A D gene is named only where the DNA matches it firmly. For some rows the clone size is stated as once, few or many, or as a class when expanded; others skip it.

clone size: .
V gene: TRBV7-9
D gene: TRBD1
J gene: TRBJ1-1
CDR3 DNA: TGTGCCAGCAGCTGGACAGGGAGGGCTGAAGCTTTCTTT
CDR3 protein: CASSWTGRAEAFF

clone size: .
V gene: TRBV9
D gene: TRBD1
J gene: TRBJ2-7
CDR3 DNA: TGTGCCAGCAGCGTCGCGGGGACAGGGTCCGAGCAGTACTTC
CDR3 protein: CASSVAGTGSEQYF

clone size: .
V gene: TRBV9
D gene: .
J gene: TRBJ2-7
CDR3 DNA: TGTGCCAGCAGCGTAGAGCAGGAGGGCGGGCAGTACTTC
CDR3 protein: CASSVEQEGGQYF

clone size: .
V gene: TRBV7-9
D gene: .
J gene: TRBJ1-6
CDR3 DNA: TGTGCCAGCAGCCCTGGACTGAGCTCCTATAATTCACCCCTCCACTTT
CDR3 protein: CASSPGLSSYNSPLHF

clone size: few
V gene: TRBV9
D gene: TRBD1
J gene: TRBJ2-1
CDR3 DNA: TGTGCCAGCAGCGTAGCTGGGACAGACAATGAGCAGTTCTTC
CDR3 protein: CASSVAGTDNEQFF

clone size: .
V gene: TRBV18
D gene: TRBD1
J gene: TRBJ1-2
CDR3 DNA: TGTGCCAGCTCATATACCGGGACAGGGGACTATGGCTACACCTTC
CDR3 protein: CASSYTGTGDYGYTF

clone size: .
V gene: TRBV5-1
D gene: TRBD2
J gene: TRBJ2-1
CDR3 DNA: TGCGCCAGCAGCTTTGGACTAGCGGGGGCCTACAATGAGCAGTTCTTC
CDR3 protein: CASSFGLAGAYNEQFF

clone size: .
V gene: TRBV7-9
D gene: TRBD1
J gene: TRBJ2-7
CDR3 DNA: TGTGCCAGCAGCCACTCGACAGGGCACGATTCCTACGAGCAGTACTTC
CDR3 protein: CASSHSTGHDSYEQYF

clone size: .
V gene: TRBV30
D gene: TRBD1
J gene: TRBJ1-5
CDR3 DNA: TGTGCCTGGGGGACAGGCTGGCAGCCCCAGCATTTT
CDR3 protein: CAWGTGWQPQHF

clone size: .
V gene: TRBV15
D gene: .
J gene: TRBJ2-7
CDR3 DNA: TGTGCCACCAGCAGAGATCGGGGCTACGAGCAGTACTTC
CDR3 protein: CATSRDRGYEQYF

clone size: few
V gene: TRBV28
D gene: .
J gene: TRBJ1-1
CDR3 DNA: TGTGCCAGCAGTTTTTCAGGGAACACTGAAGCTTTCTTT
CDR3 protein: CASSFSGNTEAFF

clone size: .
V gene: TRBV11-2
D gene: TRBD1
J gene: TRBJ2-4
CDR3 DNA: TGTGCCAGCAGCTTATGGCGGACAGGGAGGAATACCAAAAACATTCAGTACTTC
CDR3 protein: CASSLWRTGRNTKNIQYF

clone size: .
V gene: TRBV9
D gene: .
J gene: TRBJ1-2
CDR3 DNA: TGTGCCAGCAGCGCAGGAGGGTTAACAAACTATGGCTACACCTTC
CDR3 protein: CASSAGGLTNYGYTF

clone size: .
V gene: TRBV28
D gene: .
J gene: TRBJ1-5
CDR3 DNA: TGTGCCAGCAGTTTAATCTCTCAGCCCCAGCATTTT
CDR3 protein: CASSLISQPQHF

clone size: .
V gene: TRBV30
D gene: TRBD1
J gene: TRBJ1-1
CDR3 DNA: TGTGCCGGGGGTCGGGACAGCAGCTTTGAAGCTTTCTTT
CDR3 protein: CAGGRDSSFEAFF

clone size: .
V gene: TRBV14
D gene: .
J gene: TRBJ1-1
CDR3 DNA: TGTGCCAGCAGCCTTCTTCGGGGTACTGAAGCTTTCTTT
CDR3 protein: CASSLLRGTEAFF

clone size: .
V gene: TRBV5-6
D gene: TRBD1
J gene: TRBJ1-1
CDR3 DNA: TGTGCCAGCAGCTTGGACAGGGGATCTGAAGCTTTCTTT
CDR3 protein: CASSLDRGSEAFF